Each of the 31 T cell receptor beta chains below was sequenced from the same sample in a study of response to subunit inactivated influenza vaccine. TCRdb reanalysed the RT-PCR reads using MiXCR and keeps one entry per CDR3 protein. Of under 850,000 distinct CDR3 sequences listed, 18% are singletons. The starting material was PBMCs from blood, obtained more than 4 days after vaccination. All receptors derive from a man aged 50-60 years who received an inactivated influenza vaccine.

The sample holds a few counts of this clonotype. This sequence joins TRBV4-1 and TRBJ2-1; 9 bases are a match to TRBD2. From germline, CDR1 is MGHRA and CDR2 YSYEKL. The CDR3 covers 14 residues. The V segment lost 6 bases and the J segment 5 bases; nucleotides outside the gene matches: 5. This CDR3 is CASRRGGANNEQFF. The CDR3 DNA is TGCGCCAGCAGGCGGGGGGGGGCGAACAATGAGCAGTTCTTC.

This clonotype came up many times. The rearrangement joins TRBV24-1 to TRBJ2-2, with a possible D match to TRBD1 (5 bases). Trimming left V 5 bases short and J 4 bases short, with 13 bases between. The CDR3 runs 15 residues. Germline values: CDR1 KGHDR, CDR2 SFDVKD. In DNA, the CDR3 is TGTGCCACCAGTGGAAGTACAGGTTTCACCGGGGAGCTGTTTTTT. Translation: CATSGSTGFTGELFF.

The CDR3 DNA reads as TGCAGCTATGACGGACTAGCGGGGGTTGTAGAGACCCAGTACTTC. Its translation: CSYDGLAGVVETQYF. The chain couples TRBV29-1 to TRBJ2-5; 13 bases agree with TRBD2. J lost 4 bases, V lost 8 bases, and 10 bases had no gene match. This CDR3 contains 15 residues. CDR1 is SQVTM and CDR2 is ANQGSEA in the germline V gene.

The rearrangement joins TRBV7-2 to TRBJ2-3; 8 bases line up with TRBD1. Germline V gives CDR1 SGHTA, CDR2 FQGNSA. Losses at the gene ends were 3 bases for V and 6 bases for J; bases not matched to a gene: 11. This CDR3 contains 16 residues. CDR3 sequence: CASSFGDRGRGDTQYF. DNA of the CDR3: TGTGCCAGCAGCTTCGGAGACAGGGGAAGGGGGGATACGCAGTATTTT.

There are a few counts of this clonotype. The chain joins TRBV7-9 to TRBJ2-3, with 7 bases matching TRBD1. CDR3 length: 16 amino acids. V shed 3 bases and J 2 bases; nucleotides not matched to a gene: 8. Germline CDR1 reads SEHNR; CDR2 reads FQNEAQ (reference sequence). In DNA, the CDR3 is TGTGCCAGCAGCTTGGGACAGAGTTCTCCCACAGATACGCAGTATTTT. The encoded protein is CASSLGQSSPTDTQYF. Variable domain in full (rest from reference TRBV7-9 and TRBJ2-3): DTGVSQNPRHKITKRGQNVTFRCDPISEHNRLYWYRQTLGQGPEFLTYFQNEAQLEKSRLLSDRFSAERPKGSFSTLEIQRTEQGDSAMYLCASSLGQSSPTDTQYFGPGTRLTVL.

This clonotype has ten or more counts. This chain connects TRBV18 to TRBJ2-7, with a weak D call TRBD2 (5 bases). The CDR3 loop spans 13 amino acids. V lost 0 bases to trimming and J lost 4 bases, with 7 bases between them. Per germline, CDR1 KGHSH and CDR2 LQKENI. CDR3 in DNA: TGTGCCAGCTCACCACCGGGGAGTTACGAGCAGTACTTC. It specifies CASSPPGSYEQYF.

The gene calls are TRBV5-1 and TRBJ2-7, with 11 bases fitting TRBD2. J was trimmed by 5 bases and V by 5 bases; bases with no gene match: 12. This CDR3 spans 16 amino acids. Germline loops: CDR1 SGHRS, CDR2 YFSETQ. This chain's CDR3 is CASSPSWTSGYHEQYF. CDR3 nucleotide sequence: TGCGCCAGCAGTCCGTCGTGGACTAGCGGGTACCACGAGCAGTACTTC.

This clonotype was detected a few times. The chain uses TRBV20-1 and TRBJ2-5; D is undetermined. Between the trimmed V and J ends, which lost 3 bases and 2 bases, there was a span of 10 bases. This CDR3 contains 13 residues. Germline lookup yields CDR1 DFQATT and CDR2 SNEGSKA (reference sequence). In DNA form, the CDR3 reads TGCAGTGCTAGCTCTTGGGGACAAGAGACCCAGTACTTC. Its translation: CSASSWGQETQYF.

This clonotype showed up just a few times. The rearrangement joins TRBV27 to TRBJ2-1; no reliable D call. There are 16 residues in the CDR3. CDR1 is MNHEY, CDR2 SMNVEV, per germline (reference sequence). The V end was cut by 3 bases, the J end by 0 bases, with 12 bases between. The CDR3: CASSFIGTVSYNEQFF. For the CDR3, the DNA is TGTGCCAGCAGTTTCATTGGAACAGTCTCCTACAATGAGCAGTTCTTC.

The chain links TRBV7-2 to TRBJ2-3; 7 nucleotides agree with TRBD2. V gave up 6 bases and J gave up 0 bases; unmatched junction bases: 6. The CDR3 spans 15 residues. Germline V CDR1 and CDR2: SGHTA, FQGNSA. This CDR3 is CASSQSGVSTDTQYF. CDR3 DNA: TGTGCCAGCAGTCAAAGCGGGGTTAGCACAGATACGCAGTATTTT.

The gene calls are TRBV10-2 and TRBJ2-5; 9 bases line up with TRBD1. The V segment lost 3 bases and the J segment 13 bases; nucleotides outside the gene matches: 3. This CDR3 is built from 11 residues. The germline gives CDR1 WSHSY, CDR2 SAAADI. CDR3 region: CASSDDRGLYF. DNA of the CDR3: TGCGCCAGCAGTGACGACAGGGGGTTGTACTTC.

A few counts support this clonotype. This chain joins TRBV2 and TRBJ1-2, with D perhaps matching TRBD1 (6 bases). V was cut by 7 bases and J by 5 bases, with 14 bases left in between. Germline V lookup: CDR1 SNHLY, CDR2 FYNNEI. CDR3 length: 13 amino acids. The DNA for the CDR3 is TGTGCCAGCATGGGGGCGCGAAGATATGGCTACACCTTC. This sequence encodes CASMGARRYGYTF. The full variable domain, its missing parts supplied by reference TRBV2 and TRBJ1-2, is EPEVTQTPSHQVTQMGQEVILRCVPISNHLYFYWYRQILGQKVEFLVSFYNNEISEKSEIFDDQFSVERPDGSNFTLKIRSTKLEDSAMYFCASMGARRYGYTFGSGTRLTVV.

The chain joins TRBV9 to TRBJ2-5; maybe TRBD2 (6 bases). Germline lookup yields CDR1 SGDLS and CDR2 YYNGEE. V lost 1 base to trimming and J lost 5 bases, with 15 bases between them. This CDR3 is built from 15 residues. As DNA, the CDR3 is TGTGCCAGCAGCGTATTAGGCGGGGTCAGGGAGACCCAGTACTTC. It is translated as CASSVLGGVRETQYF.

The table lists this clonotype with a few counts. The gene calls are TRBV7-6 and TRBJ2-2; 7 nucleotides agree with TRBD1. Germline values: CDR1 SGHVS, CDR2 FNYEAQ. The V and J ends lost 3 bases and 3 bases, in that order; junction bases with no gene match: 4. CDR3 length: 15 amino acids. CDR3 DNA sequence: TGTGCCAGCAGCTTGGTACAGGGGTACACCGGGGAGCTGTTTTTT. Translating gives CASSLVQGYTGELFF.

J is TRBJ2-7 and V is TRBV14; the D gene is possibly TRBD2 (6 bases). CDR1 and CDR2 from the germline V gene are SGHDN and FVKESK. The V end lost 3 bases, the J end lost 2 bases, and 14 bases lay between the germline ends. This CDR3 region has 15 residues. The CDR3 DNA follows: TGTGCCAGCAGCCAGCTGGGACTCCTTACCTACGAGCAGTACTTC. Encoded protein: CASSQLGLLTYEQYF.

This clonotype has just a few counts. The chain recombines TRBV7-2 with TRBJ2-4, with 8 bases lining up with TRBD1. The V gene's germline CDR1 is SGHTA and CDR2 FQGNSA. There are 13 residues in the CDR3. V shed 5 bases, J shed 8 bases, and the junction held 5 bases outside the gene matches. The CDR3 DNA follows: TGTGCCAGCAGCAGGAACAGGGGGGACATTCAGTACTTC. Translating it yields CASSRNRGDIQYF.

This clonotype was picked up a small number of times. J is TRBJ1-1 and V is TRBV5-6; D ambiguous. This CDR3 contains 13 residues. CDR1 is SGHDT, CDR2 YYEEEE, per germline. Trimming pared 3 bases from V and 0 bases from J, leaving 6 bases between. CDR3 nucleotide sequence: TGTGCCAGCAGCTATCTGGTGAACACTGAAGCTTTCTTT. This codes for CASSYLVNTEAFF.

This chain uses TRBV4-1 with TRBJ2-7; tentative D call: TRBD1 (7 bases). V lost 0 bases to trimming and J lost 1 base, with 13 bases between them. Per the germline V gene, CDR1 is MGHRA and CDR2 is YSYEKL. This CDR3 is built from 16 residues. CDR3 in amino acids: CASSQDGGTVSYEQYF. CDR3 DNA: TGCGCCAGCAGCCAAGATGGAGGGACAGTATCCTACGAGCAGTACTTC.

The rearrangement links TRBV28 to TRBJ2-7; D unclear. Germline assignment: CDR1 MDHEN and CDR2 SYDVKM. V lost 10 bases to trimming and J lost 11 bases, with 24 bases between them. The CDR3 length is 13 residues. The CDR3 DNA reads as TGTGCCATGGGCCCCGGGCTCGTCTGCTGGGAGTACTTC. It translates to CAMGPGLVCWEYF.

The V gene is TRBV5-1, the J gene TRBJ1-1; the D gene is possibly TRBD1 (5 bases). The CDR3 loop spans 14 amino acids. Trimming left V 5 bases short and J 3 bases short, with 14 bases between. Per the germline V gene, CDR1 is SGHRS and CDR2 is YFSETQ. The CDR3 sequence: CASRRLGGYTEAFF. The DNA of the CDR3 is TGCGCCAGCAGGAGGCTTGGGGGGTACACTGAAGCTTTCTTT.

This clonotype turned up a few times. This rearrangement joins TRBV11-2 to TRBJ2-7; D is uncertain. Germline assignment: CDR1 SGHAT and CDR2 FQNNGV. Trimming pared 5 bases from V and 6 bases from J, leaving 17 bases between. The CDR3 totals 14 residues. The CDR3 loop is CASSRLVSLFEQYF. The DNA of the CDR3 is TGTGCCAGCAGCCGCCTGGTCTCGTTGTTCGAGCAGTACTTC.

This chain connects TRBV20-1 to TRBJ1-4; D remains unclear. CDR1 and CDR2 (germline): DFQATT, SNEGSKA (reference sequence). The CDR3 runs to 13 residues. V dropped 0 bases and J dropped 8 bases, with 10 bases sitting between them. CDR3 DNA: TGCAGTGCTAGAGATCGACACGCGGAAAAACTGTTTTTT. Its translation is CSARDRHAEKLFF.

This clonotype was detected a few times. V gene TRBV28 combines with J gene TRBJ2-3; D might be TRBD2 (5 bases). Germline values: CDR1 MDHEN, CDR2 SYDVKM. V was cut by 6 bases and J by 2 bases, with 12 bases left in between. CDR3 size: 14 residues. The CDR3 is CASSPLGITDTQYF. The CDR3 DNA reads TGTGCCAGCAGCCCCCTCGGGATCACAGATACGCAGTATTTT.

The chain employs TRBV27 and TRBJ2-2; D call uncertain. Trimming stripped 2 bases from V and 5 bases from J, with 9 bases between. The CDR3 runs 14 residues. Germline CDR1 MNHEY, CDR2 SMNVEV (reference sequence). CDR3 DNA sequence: TGTGCCAGCAGTTTAGACATTCCTACCGGGGAGCTGTTTTTT. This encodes CASSLDIPTGELFF.

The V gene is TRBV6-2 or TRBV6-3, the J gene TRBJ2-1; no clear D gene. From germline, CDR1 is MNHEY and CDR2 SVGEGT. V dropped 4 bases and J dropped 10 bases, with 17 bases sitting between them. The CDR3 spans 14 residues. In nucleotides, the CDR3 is TGTGCCAGCAGTTTTGAATCCCTTAACAGAGAGCAGTTCTTC. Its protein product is CASSFESLNREQFF.

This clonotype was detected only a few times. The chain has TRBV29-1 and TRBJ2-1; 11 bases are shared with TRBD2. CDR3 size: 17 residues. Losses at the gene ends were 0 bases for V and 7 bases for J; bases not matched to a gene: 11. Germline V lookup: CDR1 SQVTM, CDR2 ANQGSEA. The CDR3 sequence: CSVEDLLTSGVGNEQFF. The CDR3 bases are TGCAGCGTTGAAGATCTTTTGACTAGCGGGGTGGGGAATGAGCAGTTCTTC.

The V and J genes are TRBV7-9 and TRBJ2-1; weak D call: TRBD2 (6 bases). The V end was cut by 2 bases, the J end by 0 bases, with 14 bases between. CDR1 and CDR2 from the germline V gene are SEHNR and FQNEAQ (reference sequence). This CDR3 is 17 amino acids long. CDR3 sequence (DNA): TGTGCCAGCAGCTTATCGGGAGCGTTAAGCTCCTACAATGAGCAGTTCTTC. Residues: CASSLSGALSSYNEQFF.

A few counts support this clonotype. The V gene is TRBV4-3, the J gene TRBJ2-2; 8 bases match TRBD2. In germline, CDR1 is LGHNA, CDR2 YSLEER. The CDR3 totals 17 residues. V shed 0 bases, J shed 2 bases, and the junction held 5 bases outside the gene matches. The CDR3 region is CASSQDLLADNTGELFF. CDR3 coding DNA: TGCGCCAGCAGCCAAGATTTACTAGCGGATAACACCGGGGAGCTGTTTTTT.

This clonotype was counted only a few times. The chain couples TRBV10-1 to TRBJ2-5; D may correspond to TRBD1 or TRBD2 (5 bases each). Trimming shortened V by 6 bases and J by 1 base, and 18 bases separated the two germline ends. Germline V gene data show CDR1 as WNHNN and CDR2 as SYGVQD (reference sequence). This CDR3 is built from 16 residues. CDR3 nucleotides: TGCGCCAGCAGCCGTTTTCCGGGACCCGGCCAAGAGACCCAGTACTTC. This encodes CASSRFPGPGQETQYF.

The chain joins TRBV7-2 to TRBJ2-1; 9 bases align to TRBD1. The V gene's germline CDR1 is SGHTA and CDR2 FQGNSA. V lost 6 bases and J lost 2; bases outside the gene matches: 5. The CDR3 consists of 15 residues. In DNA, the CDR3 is TGTGCCAGCAGATACGACAGGGGGACCTACAATGAGCAGTTCTTC. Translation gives CASRYDRGTYNEQFF. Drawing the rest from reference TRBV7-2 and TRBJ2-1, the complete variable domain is GAGVSQSPSNKVTEKGKDVELRCDPISGHTALYWYRQSLGQGLEFLIYFQGNSAPDKSGLPSDRFSAERTGGSVSTLTIQRTQQEDSAVYLCASRYDRGTYNEQFFGPGTRLTVL.

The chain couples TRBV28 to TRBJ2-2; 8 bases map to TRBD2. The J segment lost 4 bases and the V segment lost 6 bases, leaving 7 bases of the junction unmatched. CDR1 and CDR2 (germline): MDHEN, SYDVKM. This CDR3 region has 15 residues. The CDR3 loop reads CASSRGLGSTGELFF. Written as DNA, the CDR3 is TGTGCCAGCAGCCGGGGACTAGGTAGCACCGGGGAGCTGTTTTTT.